These T cell receptor beta chains were read from a single sample in a study of blood T cell repertoires in COVID-19. Profiling relied on immunoSEQ multiplex PCR, and the TCRdb table lists in-frame clones only, not all of them. Here the sample spans hundreds of thousands of clones, around 88% being singletons. The material sequenced was peripheral blood. Every receptor here comes from a woman under 40 who had recovered from COVID-19. Both conserved end residues are trimmed from each CDR3. Fields, in order: CDR3 protein, V gene, J gene, CDR3 length.

CDR3aa: ASSVPGTVNTEAF
v_gene: TRBV14
j_gene: TRBJ1-1
len: 13

CDR3aa: ASSLPDYPYNEQF
v_gene: TRBV11-2
j_gene: TRBJ2-1
len: 13

CDR3aa: ASTPRSREKLF
v_gene: TRBV6-5
j_gene: TRBJ1-4
len: 11

CDR3aa: ASSLEGPAGGSTTDTQY
v_gene: TRBV5-6
j_gene: TRBJ2-3
len: 17

CDR3aa: ASSLAAGGTTNEKLF
v_gene: TRBV5-6
j_gene: TRBJ1-4
len: 15

CDR3aa: ASSLVDRYYGYT
v_gene: TRBV5-5
j_gene: TRBJ1-2
len: 12

CDR3aa: ASSVQGYNGELF
v_gene: TRBV5-1
j_gene: TRBJ2-2
len: 12

CDR3aa: ASSPVAGGPTGELF
v_gene: TRBV5-1
j_gene: TRBJ2-2
len: 14

CDR3aa: ASSFENSHLYEQY
v_gene: TRBV27
j_gene: TRBJ2-7
len: 13

CDR3aa: ASSYAEDTEAF
v_gene: TRBV6-5
j_gene: TRBJ1-1
len: 11